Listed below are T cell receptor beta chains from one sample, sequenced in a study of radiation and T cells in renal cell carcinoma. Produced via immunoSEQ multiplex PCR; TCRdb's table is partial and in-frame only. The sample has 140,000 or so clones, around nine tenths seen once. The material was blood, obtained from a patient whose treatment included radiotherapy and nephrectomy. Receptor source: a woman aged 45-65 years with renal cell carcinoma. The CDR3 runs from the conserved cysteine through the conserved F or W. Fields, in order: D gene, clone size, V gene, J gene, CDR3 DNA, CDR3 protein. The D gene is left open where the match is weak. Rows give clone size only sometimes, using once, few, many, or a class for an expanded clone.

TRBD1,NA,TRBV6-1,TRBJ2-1,TGTGCCAGCAGTGACTCGAGGGACAGCAAGTTCTTC,CASSDSRDSKFF
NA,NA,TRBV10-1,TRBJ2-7,TGCGCCAGCAGTGAAAACAGGGCCAACGAGCAGTACTTC,CASSENRANEQYF
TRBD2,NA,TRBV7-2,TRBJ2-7,TGTGCCAGCAACCCCAGCGGGGGGTCCTACGAGCAGTACTTC,CASNPSGGSYEQYF
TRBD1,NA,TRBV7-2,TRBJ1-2,TGTGCCAGCAGCTTCGCGGGACAGGGGGCTCGTGGCTACACCTTC,CASSFAGQGARGYTF
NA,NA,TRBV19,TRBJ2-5,TGTGCCAGTAGCAGGACAGTCCAAGAGACCCAGTACTTC,CASSRTVQETQYF
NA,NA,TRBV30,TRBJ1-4,TGTGCCTGGAGTCGTCCGGGGAGGACTAATGAAAAACTGTTTTTT,CAWSRPGRTNEKLFF
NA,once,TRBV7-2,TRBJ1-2,TGTGCCAGCAGCTTCCTCTCGACGAGCGGCTACACCTTC,CASSFLSTSGYTF
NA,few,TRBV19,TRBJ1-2,TGTGCCAGTAGTAAGACAGGCGAAACTAACTATGGCTACACCTTC,CASSKTGETNYGYTF
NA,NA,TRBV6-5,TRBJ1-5,TGTGCCAGCGCGCCCCTCGGGGTCAATCAGCCCCAGCATTTT,CASAPLGVNQPQHF
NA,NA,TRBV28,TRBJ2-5,TGTGCCAGCACAGGGTCAGGGGAGACCCAGTACTTC,CASTGSGETQYF
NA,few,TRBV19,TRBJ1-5,TGTGCCAGTAGTATACTGAGCGGATCCAATCAGCCCCAGCATTTT,CASSILSGSNQPQHF
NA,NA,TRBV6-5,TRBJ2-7,TGTGCCAGCAGTTCCCTTAATTCCTACGAGCAGTACTTC,CASSSLNSYEQYF
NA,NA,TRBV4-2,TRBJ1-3,TGTGCCAGCAGCCAAGACCAAAACACCATATATTTT,CASSQDQNTIYF
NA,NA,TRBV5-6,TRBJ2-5,TGTGCCAGCAGCTTGAGTGCGGAGGGGACCCAGTACTTC,CASSLSAEGTQYF
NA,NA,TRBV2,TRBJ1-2,TGTGCCATCCCTATGGGGGGGAGCCTTAACTATGGCTACACCTTC,CAIPMGGSLNYGYTF
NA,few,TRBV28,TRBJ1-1,TGTGCCAGCAAAAGCCTCACTGAAGCTTTCTTT,CASKSLTEAFF
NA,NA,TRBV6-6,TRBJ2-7,TGTGCCAGCACAAAGGGGGATTCCTACGAGCAGTACTTC,CASTKGDSYEQYF
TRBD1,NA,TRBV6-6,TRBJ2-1,TGTGCCAGCTGGGGGACAGGGGTCGGGAATGAGCAGTTCTTC,CASWGTGVGNEQFF
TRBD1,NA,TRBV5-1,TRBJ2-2,TGCGCCAGCAGCTTGGCTTTCGACAGGGTAAACACCGGGGAGCTGTTTTTT,CASSLAFDRVNTGELFF
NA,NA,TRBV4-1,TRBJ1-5,TGCGCCAGCAGCCAAGAGGGTTGGTCAGATCAGCCCCAGCATTTT,CASSQEGWSDQPQHF
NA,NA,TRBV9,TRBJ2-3,TGTGCCAGCAGCGTAGAGTCTAGCACAGATACGCAGTATTTT,CASSVESSTDTQYF
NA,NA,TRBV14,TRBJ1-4,TGTGCCAGCAGCGGAGGAGGAGGTGAAAAACTGTTTTTT,CASSGGGGEKLFF
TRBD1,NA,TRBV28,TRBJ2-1,TGTGCCAGCAGCCCTAGACGACAGGGGGCAAATGAGCAGTTCTTC,CASSPRRQGANEQFF
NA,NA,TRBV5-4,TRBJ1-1,TGTGCCAGCAGCCCCTGGGGGGGGCGTTGGGACACTGAAGCTTTCTTT,CASSPWGGRWDTEAFF
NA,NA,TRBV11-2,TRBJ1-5,TGTGCCAGCAGCTTAGATCGGACAGTACATCAGCCCCAGCATTTT,CASSLDRTVHQPQHF
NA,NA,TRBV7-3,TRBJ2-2,TGTGCCAGCAGCTTAACGTGGGAAGTGGGGTCCACCGGGGAGCTGTTTTTT,CASSLTWEVGSTGELFF
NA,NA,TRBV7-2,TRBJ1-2,TGTGCCAGCAGCTTACAAAATAACTATGGCTACACCTTC,CASSLQNNYGYTF
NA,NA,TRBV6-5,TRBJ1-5,TGTGCCAGCAGTTACCCAGGTAAAAATCAGCCCCAGCATTTT,CASSYPGKNQPQHF
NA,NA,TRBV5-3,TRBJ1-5,TGTGCCAGAAGCTTGGCAACAGACAGACAGCCCCAGCATTTT,CARSLATDRQPQHF
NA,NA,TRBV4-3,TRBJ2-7,TGCGCCAGCAGTCTCCGACTAGCCTACGAGCAGTACTTC,CASSLRLAYEQYF
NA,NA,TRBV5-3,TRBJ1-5,TGTGCCAGAAGCTTGACCGTCACAGGGATGCGTCAGCCCCAGCATTTT,CARSLTVTGMRQPQHF
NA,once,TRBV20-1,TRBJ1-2,TGCAGTGCTCAGGGGCGCACCTTC,CSAQGRTF